This is a list of T cell receptor beta chains from one sample in a study of response to subunit inactivated influenza vaccine. TCRdb processed the RT-PCR reads anew with MiXCR; each CDR3 protein has one entry. The repertoire includes fewer than 700,000 distinct CDR3 sequences, about an eighth of them detected once, and 13% sits in the top ten. The source was PBMCs from blood, collected 45 days after vaccination. All receptors derive from a man aged 50 to 59 who received an inactivated influenza vaccine. CDR3s include the opening cysteine and the closing phenylalanine or tryptophan. D genes are given only for firm matches. Clone size is shown for a subset of rows, as once, few, many or a class of expanded clone.

size: few
V: TRBV24-1
J: TRBJ1-1
D: .
length: 12
CDR3: CATRGANTEAFF
DNA: TGTGCCACCCGCGGGGCGAACACTGAAGCTTTCTTT

size: .
V: TRBV29-1
J: TRBJ2-3
D: .
length: 14
CDR3: CSVGAGGPTDTQYF
DNA: TGCAGCGTTGGGGCTGGGGGCCCCACAGATACGCAGTATTTT

size: .
V: TRBV29-1
J: TRBJ2-3
D: TRBD2
length: 14
CDR3: CSVLLAGATDTQYF
DNA: TGCAGCGTTTTGCTAGCGGGAGCCACAGATACGCAGTATTTT

size: few
V: TRBV7-9
J: TRBJ2-5
D: .
length: 14
CDR3: CASSSPWGQETQYF
DNA: TGTGCCAGCAGTTCACCTTGGGGTCAAGAGACCCAGTACTTC

size: .
V: TRBV4-2
J: TRBJ2-3
D: TRBD2
length: 18
CDR3: CASSPVKNLAGEADTQYF
DNA: TGTGCCAGCAGCCCTGTCAAGAACCTAGCGGGTGAGGCAGATACGCAGTATTTT

size: .
V: TRBV10-3
J: TRBJ2-5
D: TRBD2
length: 13
CDR3: CAISGVAGETQYF
DNA: TGTGCCATCAGTGGCGTAGCGGGAGAGACCCAGTACTTC

size: .
V: TRBV12-3/TRBV12-4
J: TRBJ2-1
D: TRBD2
length: 14
CDR3: CATSSGSSYNEQFF
DNA: TGTGCCACGTCTAGCGGGAGTTCCTACAATGAGCAGTTCTTC

size: many
V: TRBV27
J: TRBJ2-1
D: TRBD2
length: 16
CDR3: CASSPLAGVRNNEQFF
DNA: TGTGCCAGCAGTCCTTTAGCGGGGGTGCGGAACAATGAGCAGTTCTTC

size: few
V: TRBV12-3/TRBV12-4
J: TRBJ2-1
D: .
length: 11
CDR3: CASSLGDRQFF
DNA: TGTGCCAGCAGTTTGGGAGATCGGCAGTTCTTC

size: .
V: TRBV7-2
J: TRBJ2-3
D: TRBD2
length: 15
CDR3: CASTRWGGNTDTQYF
DNA: TGTGCCAGCACCCGTTGGGGGGGTAACACAGATACGCAGTATTTT

size: .
V: TRBV9
J: TRBJ2-1
D: TRBD2
length: 16
CDR3: CASSPYGGGSYNEQFF
DNA: TGTGCCAGCAGCCCCTATGGGGGGGGCTCCTACAATGAGCAGTTCTTC

size: few
V: TRBV7-9
J: TRBJ2-3
D: TRBD2
length: 16
CDR3: CASSSLWREGPDTQYF
DNA: TGTGCCAGCAGTTCGTTGTGGCGGGAGGGCCCAGATACGCAGTATTTT

size: many
V: TRBV29-1
J: TRBJ2-1
D: .
length: 11
CDR3: CSVESGLEQFF
DNA: TGCAGCGTTGAATCCGGGCTTGAGCAGTTCTTC

size: few
V: TRBV7-2
J: TRBJ2-5
D: .
length: 12
CDR3: CASSHFQETQYF
DNA: TGTGCCAGCAGCCACTTCCAAGAGACCCAGTACTTC

size: .
V: TRBV11-2
J: TRBJ2-7
D: .
length: 15
CDR3: CASSLNRGPSYEQYF
DNA: TGTGCCAGCAGCTTAAATCGGGGACCGTCCTACGAGCAGTACTTC

size: .
V: TRBV12-3/TRBV12-4
J: TRBJ2-7
D: TRBD1
length: 13
CDR3: CASRGQGLYEQYF
DNA: TGTGCCAGCAGAGGACAGGGTCTCTACGAGCAGTACTTC

size: .
V: TRBV5-1
J: TRBJ2-5
D: .
length: 16
CDR3: CASSISTGVGRETQYF
DNA: TGCGCCAGCAGCATTTCGACCGGTGTGGGAAGAGAGACCCAGTACTTC

size: many
V: TRBV9
J: TRBJ1-3
D: .
length: 16
CDR3: CASSAQGPFSGNTIYF
DNA: TGTGCCAGCAGCGCCCAGGGACCGTTCTCTGGAAACACCATATATTTT

size: .
V: TRBV20-1
J: TRBJ1-5
D: .
length: 12
CDR3: CSARDQSQPQHF
DNA: TGCAGTGCTAGAGATCAAAGTCAGCCCCAGCATTTT

size: few
V: TRBV10-3
J: TRBJ2-5
D: .
length: 12
CDR3: CAISDQYGTQYF
DNA: TGTGCCATCAGTGATCAATACGGGACCCAGTACTTC

size: .
V: TRBV6-1
J: TRBJ1-1
D: .
length: 17
CDR3: CASRPRTLSANNTEAFF
DNA: TGTGCCAGCAGACCCCGTACCCTTTCCGCAAATAATACTGAAGCTTTCTTT

size: .
V: TRBV6-2/TRBV6-3
J: TRBJ2-3
D: .
length: 17
CDR3: CASRLTPGRLRSDTQYF
DNA: TGTGCCAGCAGATTGACTCCGGGGCGCCTACGTTCTGACACGCAGTATTTT

size: .
V: TRBV20-1
J: TRBJ1-6
D: .
length: 12
CDR3: CSARDVNSPLHF
DNA: TGCAGTGCTAGAGATGTTAATTCACCCCTCCACTTT

size: few
V: TRBV29-1
J: TRBJ2-3
D: TRBD2
length: 16
CDR3: CSVRVWLAGDTDTQYF
DNA: TGCAGCGTCCGCGTGTGGCTAGCGGGGGACACAGATACGCAGTATTTT

size: few
V: TRBV6-5
J: TRBJ1-1
D: .
length: 13
CDR3: CASSYSREARVFF
DNA: TGTGCCAGCAGTTACTCGCGGGAGGCACGAGTTTTCTTT

size: .
V: TRBV20-1
J: TRBJ1-6
D: .
length: 15
CDR3: CSARDGGFGNSPLHF
DNA: TGCAGTGCTAGAGATGGGGGATTTGGTAATTCACCCCTCCACTTT

size: .
V: TRBV20-1
J: TRBJ2-5
D: TRBD2
length: 13
CDR3: CSASSGSGETQYF
DNA: TGCAGTGCTAGCAGCGGGAGTGGAGAGACCCAGTACTTC

size: .
V: TRBV13
J: TRBJ1-4
D: TRBD1
length: 18
CDR3: CASSSIRDRGRRAEKLFF
DNA: TGTGCCAGCAGCTCGATCCGGGACAGGGGGCGCAGGGCTGAAAAACTGTTTTTT

size: many
V: TRBV9
J: TRBJ2-7
D: .
length: 15
CDR3: CASSVGLAGSYEQYF
DNA: TGTGCCAGCAGCGTAGGATTGGCGGGCTCCTACGAGCAGTACTTC

size: few
V: TRBV28
J: TRBJ2-2
D: .
length: 15
CDR3: CASTDIAGSTGELFF
DNA: TGTGCCAGCACGGACATAGCAGGGAGCACCGGGGAGCTGTTTTTT

size: .
V: TRBV15
J: TRBJ1-1
D: .
length: 15
CDR3: CATSSHGRANTEAFF
DNA: TGTGCCACCAGCTCCCATGGCAGGGCGAACACTGAAGCTTTCTTT

size: few
V: TRBV4-3
J: TRBJ2-1
D: TRBD2
length: 18
CDR3: CASSQDIPAGGPYNEQFF
DNA: TGCGCCAGCAGCCAAGATATCCCAGCGGGAGGGCCTTACAATGAGCAGTTCTTC

size: few
V: TRBV29-1
J: TRBJ2-3
D: TRBD2
length: 18
CDR3: CSANVALAGLHSTDTQYF
DNA: TGCAGCGCCAATGTCGCGCTAGCGGGGCTGCATAGCACAGATACGCAGTATTTT

size: .
V: TRBV15
J: TRBJ2-6
D: .
length: 19
CDR3: CATTPLGRGEPSGANVLTF
DNA: TGTGCCACCACCCCCCTGGGCAGGGGAGAACCCTCTGGGGCCAACGTCCTGACTTTC

size: .
V: TRBV6-2/TRBV6-3
J: TRBJ2-1
D: TRBD2
length: 13
CDR3: CASTQTSFREQFF
DNA: TGTGCCAGCACCCAGACTAGCTTCCGTGAGCAGTTCTTC

size: .
V: TRBV12-3/TRBV12-4
J: TRBJ2-3
D: .
length: 14
CDR3: CASSLWQFTDTQYF
DNA: TGTGCCAGCAGTTTATGGCAGTTCACAGATACGCAGTATTTT

size: .
V: TRBV7-2
J: TRBJ1-3
D: .
length: 12
CDR3: CASRLSGNTIYF
DNA: TGTGCCAGCAGACTCTCTGGAAACACCATATATTTT

size: .
V: TRBV3-1
J: TRBJ2-1
D: TRBD2
length: 16
CDR3: CASSRILAGGPNEQFF
DNA: TGTGCCAGCAGCCGAATCTTAGCGGGGGGGCCCAATGAGCAGTTCTTC

size: few
V: TRBV6-2/TRBV6-3
J: TRBJ2-2
D: TRBD2
length: 16
CDR3: CASSLGLAGVAGELFF
DNA: TGTGCCAGCAGTTTGGGACTAGCGGGGGTAGCCGGGGAGCTGTTTTTT

size: few
V: TRBV12-3/TRBV12-4
J: TRBJ2-7
D: .
length: 12
CDR3: CASTGQTYEQYF
DNA: TGTGCCAGCACCGGACAGACTTACGAGCAGTACTTC

size: few
V: TRBV5-1
J: TRBJ1-2
D: .
length: 13
CDR3: CASTPGEGYGYTF
DNA: TGCGCCAGCACCCCAGGGGAGGGGTATGGCTACACCTTC

size: many
V: TRBV12-3/TRBV12-4
J: TRBJ2-7
D: TRBD1
length: 14
CDR3: CASSLISQGVEQYF
DNA: TGTGCCAGCAGTCTCATCTCCCAGGGGGTCGAGCAGTACTTC

size: .
V: TRBV4-2
J: TRBJ2-7
D: .
length: 13
CDR3: CASSQARGEGQYF
DNA: TGTGCCAGCAGCCAAGCACGAGGTGAGGGGCAGTACTTC

size: many
V: TRBV7-6
J: TRBJ1-4
D: .
length: 16
CDR3: CASSLTPPGLGEKLFF
DNA: TGTGCCAGCAGCTTGACTCCGCCGGGGTTAGGCGAAAAACTGTTTTTT

size: .
V: TRBV20-1
J: TRBJ2-5
D: .
length: 14
CDR3: CSARGGTVEETQYF
DNA: TGCAGTGCTAGGGGGGGGACAGTAGAAGAGACCCAGTACTTC

size: few
V: TRBV28
J: TRBJ1-1
D: TRBD1
length: 15
CDR3: CASSLFERRGRGAFF
DNA: TGTGCCAGCAGTTTATTCGAGAGGAGGGGGCGCGGGGCTTTCTTT

size: .
V: TRBV21-1
J: TRBJ2-1
D: .
length: 14
CDR3: CARGTGRTYNEQFF
DNA: TGTGCCAGGGGGACGGGTCGAACCTACAATGAGCAGTTCTTC

size: few
V: TRBV7-9
J: TRBJ1-5
D: .
length: 13
CDR3: CASSLGYDQPQHF
DNA: TGTGCCAGCAGCTTAGGATATGATCAGCCCCAGCATTTT

size: few
V: TRBV25-1
J: TRBJ1-3
D: .
length: 15
CDR3: CASSEDVGHGNTIYF
DNA: TGTGCCAGCAGTGAAGACGTAGGGCACGGAAACACCATATATTTT